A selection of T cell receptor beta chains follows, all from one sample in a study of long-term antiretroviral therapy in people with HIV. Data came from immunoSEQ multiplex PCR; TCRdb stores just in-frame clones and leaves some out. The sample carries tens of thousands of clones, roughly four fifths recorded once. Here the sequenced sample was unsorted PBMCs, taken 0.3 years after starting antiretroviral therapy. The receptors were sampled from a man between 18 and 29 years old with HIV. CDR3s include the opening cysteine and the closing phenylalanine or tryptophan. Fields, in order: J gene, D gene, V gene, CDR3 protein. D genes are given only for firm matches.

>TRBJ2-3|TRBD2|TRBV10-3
CAITSGGAGGTDTQYF
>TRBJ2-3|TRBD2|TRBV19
CASSFSGGASTQYF
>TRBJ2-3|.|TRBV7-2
CASSSMSWWGADTQYF
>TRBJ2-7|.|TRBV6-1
CASSWVGSSYEQYF
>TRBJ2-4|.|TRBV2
CASRPAPAKNIQYF
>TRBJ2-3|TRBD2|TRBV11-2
CASNKASGAADTQYF
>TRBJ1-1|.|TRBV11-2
CASSQLAGVITEAFF
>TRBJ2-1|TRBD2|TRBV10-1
CASSESSGGVPYNEQFF
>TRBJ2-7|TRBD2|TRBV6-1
CASSEWGLAGNSYEQYF
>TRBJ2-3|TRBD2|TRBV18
CASSPLAGGLADTQYF
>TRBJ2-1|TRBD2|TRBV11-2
CASSLGRSSGNEQFF
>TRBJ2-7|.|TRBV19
CASSTNYGGYEQYF
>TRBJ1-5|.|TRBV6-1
CASSEGGDQPQHF
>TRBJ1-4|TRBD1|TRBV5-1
CASSLATGGDEKLFF
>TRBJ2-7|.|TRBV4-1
CASSQDYKTGRAYEQYF
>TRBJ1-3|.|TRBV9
CASSRLDGNTIYF
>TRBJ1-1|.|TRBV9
CASSVAFEDTEAFF
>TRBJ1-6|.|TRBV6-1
CASSATVGSNSPLHF
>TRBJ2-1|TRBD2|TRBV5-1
CASSFHRGVTKTYNEQFF
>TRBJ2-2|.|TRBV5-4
CASSLTGGTGELFF
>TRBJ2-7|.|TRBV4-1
CASSAAPGDAYEQYF
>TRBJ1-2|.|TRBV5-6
CASSLSQGLTSGYTF
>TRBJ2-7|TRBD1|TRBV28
CASSLDRYEQYF
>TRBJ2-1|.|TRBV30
CAWSVLEVPNEQFF
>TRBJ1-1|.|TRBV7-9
CASSFRGEAFF
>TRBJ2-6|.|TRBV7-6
CASSLLPGRPSGANVLTF
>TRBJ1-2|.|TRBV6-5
CASSSYSQAVWYGYTF
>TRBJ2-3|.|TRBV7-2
CASSPRRGDTQYF
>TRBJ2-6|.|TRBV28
CASRFQGWGANVLTF
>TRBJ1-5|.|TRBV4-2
CASSQASYSNQPQHF
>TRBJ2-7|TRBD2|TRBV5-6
CASSELAGGPPYEQYF
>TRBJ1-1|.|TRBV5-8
CASSLGQTKRTEAFF
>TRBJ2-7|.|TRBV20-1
CSALTSYEQYF
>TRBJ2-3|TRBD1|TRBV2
CASSGRTGVQDTQYF
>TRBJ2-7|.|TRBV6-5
CASSYASGAGYEQYF
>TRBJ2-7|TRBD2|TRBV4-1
CASSQEGGSGSLVYEQYF
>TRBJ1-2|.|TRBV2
CASSGSSSGGGGFYGYTF
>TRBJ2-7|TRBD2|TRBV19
CASSTGLARSSYEQYF
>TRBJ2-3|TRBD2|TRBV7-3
CASSPAGTSGTDTQYF
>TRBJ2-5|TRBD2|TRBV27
CASSLGRGQETQYF
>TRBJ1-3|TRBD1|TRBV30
CAWRRGGAGGNTIYF
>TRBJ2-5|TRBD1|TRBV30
CAWSTGAETQYF
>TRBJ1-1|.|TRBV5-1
CASRFLYGGGDEAFF
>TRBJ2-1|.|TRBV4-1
CASSPGWGDVNEQFF
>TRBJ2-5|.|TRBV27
CASSLTGQTQYF